This T cell receptor beta chain was found in a study of cytomegalovirus exposure and HLA in healthy donors. The CDR3 extends over 13 amino acids. V was shortened by 6 bases and J by 6 bases, with 14 bases between the two germline ends. Germline CDR1 is WSHSY and CDR2 is SAAADI. PCR employed 60 Vbeta and 13 Jbeta primers. Method: immunoSEQ multiplex PCR; TCRdb's copy keeps in-frame clones and lacks some. The sample has 90,000 to 110,000 clones, approximately 80% seen once. The TCR sequence derives from a young man in good health and CMV-seronegative. The rearrangement links TRBV10-2 to TRBJ1-2; D unresolved. Material for sequencing was PBMCs. The CDR3 region has the DNA TGCGCCAGCAGAGGAGGGTCGGGAGATGGCTACACCTTC. Amino acids: CASRGGSGDGYTF.